Listed below are T cell receptor beta chains from one sample, sequenced in a study of blood T cell repertoires in COVID-19. Only in-frame clones appear in the TCRdb table, and some are missing; sequencing was by immunoSEQ multiplex PCR. The table lists around 65,000 clones, more than 75% of them singletons, with 10% to 15% in the top ten. Sequencing was done on a sample of peripheral blood. All receptors come from a human donor in a cohort sampled during active COVID-19. CDR3s include the opening cysteine and the closing phenylalanine or tryptophan. D genes are given only for firm matches. The size of a clone is reported for some rows only, either as once, few or many, or as a class for expanded clones.

j_call: TRBJ2-1
clone_size: -
d_call: TRBD2
v_call: TRBV7-9
cdr3_nt: TGTGCCAGCAGCAAGACTAGCGGGGGGGCTTGGAACAATGAGCAGTTCTTC
cdr3_aa: CASSKTSGGAWNNEQFF

j_call: TRBJ2-1
clone_size: few
d_call: TRBD2
v_call: TRBV20-1
cdr3_nt: TGCAGTGCTAGTCCCGCCGGGACTAGCTACAATGAGCAGTTCTTC
cdr3_aa: CSASPAGTSYNEQFF

j_call: TRBJ1-5
clone_size: -
d_call: -
v_call: TRBV4-1
cdr3_nt: TGCGCCAGCAGCGGCGGCCAAGGCCCCAATCAGCCCCAGCATTTT
cdr3_aa: CASSGGQGPNQPQHF

j_call: TRBJ1-1
clone_size: few
d_call: -
v_call: TRBV2
cdr3_nt: TGTGCCAGCAGTGAGGGTTGGAGGAACACTGAAGCTTTCTTT
cdr3_aa: CASSEGWRNTEAFF

j_call: TRBJ2-5
clone_size: -
d_call: -
v_call: TRBV20-1
cdr3_nt: TGCAGTGCTAGTCACAGGGCGGTCGAAGCAGAGACCCAGTACTTC
cdr3_aa: CSASHRAVEAETQYF

j_call: TRBJ2-5
clone_size: -
d_call: -
v_call: TRBV5-1
cdr3_nt: TGCGCCAGCAGCCACCCCGGGAGCCAAGAGACCCAGTACTTC
cdr3_aa: CASSHPGSQETQYF

j_call: TRBJ1-1
clone_size: -
d_call: TRBD1
v_call: TRBV6-5
cdr3_nt: TGTGCCAGCACCTACGGAGCAGGGGGGATTGAAGCTTTCTTT
cdr3_aa: CASTYGAGGIEAFF

j_call: TRBJ2-3
clone_size: -
d_call: -
v_call: TRBV6-6
cdr3_nt: TGTGCCAGCACCCGAAGAGGGGGGGCCGGAGATACGCAGTATTTT
cdr3_aa: CASTRRGGAGDTQYF

j_call: TRBJ1-1
clone_size: -
d_call: -
v_call: TRBV6-5
cdr3_nt: TGTGCCAGCAGTCTAGAAACCGTGAACACTGAAGCTTTCTTT
cdr3_aa: CASSLETVNTEAFF

j_call: TRBJ1-1
clone_size: -
d_call: -
v_call: TRBV28
cdr3_nt: TGTGCCAGCAACATAAGGGGCAAAGGGGGCACTGAAGCTTTCTTT
cdr3_aa: CASNIRGKGGTEAFF

j_call: TRBJ1-1
clone_size: -
d_call: TRBD1
v_call: TRBV19
cdr3_nt: TGTGCCAGTAGTATCCCCGGTAGACGGACAGGGCCGATGGCTGATGCTTTCTTT
cdr3_aa: CASSIPGRRTGPMADAFF

j_call: TRBJ2-1
clone_size: -
d_call: -
v_call: TRBV30
cdr3_nt: TGTGCCTGGAGGCTTACTATCAATGAGCAGTTCTTC
cdr3_aa: CAWRLTINEQFF

j_call: TRBJ1-1
clone_size: -
d_call: -
v_call: TRBV6-5
cdr3_nt: TGTGCCAGCAGTTTCTCAATGTACAGCCAGAACACTGAAGCTTTCTTT
cdr3_aa: CASSFSMYSQNTEAFF

j_call: TRBJ2-1
clone_size: -
d_call: -
v_call: TRBV20-1
cdr3_nt: TGCAGTGCCATGACTAGGGATGAGCAGTTCTTC
cdr3_aa: CSAMTRDEQFF

j_call: TRBJ2-2
clone_size: -
d_call: TRBD1
v_call: TRBV6-5
cdr3_nt: TGTGCCAGCAGACCTATACAGGGGAGGGAGCTGTTTTTT
cdr3_aa: CASRPIQGRELFF

j_call: TRBJ2-1
clone_size: -
d_call: -
v_call: TRBV7-2
cdr3_nt: TGTGCCAGCAGCTTAGGGGCCTTTTACAATGAGCAGTTCTTC
cdr3_aa: CASSLGAFYNEQFF

j_call: TRBJ2-5
clone_size: -
d_call: TRBD1
v_call: TRBV7-2
cdr3_nt: TGTGCCAGCAGCTTAGTGGGACAGGGGCAAGAGACCCAGTACTTC
cdr3_aa: CASSLVGQGQETQYF

j_call: TRBJ2-3
clone_size: -
d_call: -
v_call: TRBV28
cdr3_nt: TGTGCCAGCAGTACTCACTCAGATACGCAGTATTTT
cdr3_aa: CASSTHSDTQYF

j_call: TRBJ1-2
clone_size: -
d_call: TRBD1
v_call: TRBV15
cdr3_nt: TGTGCCACCAGCAGAGATCGGGGACAGGGGCGTTTCTTGGCCTTC
cdr3_aa: CATSRDRGQGRFLAF

j_call: TRBJ2-3
clone_size: -
d_call: -
v_call: TRBV3-1/TRBV3-2
cdr3_nt: TGTGCCAGCAGCCATGCAGGGGGGCAGGGGACGCAGTATTTT
cdr3_aa: CASSHAGGQGTQYF

j_call: TRBJ2-3
clone_size: -
d_call: TRBD2
v_call: TRBV7-6
cdr3_nt: TGTGCCAGCAGCGTATTAGCGGGGGCTAGCACAGATACGCAGTATTTT
cdr3_aa: CASSVLAGASTDTQYF

j_call: TRBJ2-7
clone_size: -
d_call: TRBD1
v_call: TRBV6-4
cdr3_nt: TGTGCCAGCAGTGCCGGGACAGGGGGCGAGCAGTACTTC
cdr3_aa: CASSAGTGGEQYF

j_call: TRBJ2-6
clone_size: few
d_call: -
v_call: TRBV30
cdr3_nt: TGTGCCTGGAGTCGTAACTCTGGGGCCAACGTCCTGACTTTC
cdr3_aa: CAWSRNSGANVLTF

j_call: TRBJ1-2
clone_size: few
d_call: -
v_call: TRBV18
cdr3_nt: TGTGCCAGCTCAGCGGCAGAGAAAGCTAACTATGGCTACACCTTC
cdr3_aa: CASSAAEKANYGYTF

j_call: TRBJ1-5
clone_size: few
d_call: -
v_call: TRBV18
cdr3_nt: TGTGCCAGCTCACCGGTACAGAATAGCAATCAGCCCCAGCATTTT
cdr3_aa: CASSPVQNSNQPQHF

j_call: TRBJ1-1
clone_size: -
d_call: TRBD1
v_call: TRBV5-1
cdr3_nt: TGCGCCAGCAGGGAACGGACAGGAATGAACACTGAAGCTTTCTTT
cdr3_aa: CASRERTGMNTEAFF

j_call: TRBJ2-1
clone_size: -
d_call: -
v_call: TRBV5-4
cdr3_nt: TGTGCCAGCAGCTTACCCGAGGGCGGGCTCAATGAGCAGTTCTTC
cdr3_aa: CASSLPEGGLNEQFF

j_call: TRBJ2-1
clone_size: -
d_call: TRBD2
v_call: TRBV7-9
cdr3_nt: TGTGCCAGCAGCCTCCGGACTAGCGGGGGGGCCGAGTTCTTC
cdr3_aa: CASSLRTSGGAEFF

j_call: TRBJ1-3
clone_size: -
d_call: -
v_call: TRBV5-5
cdr3_nt: TGTGCCAGCACCAGATGGAGGAACAGCGGGGGCTCTGGAAACACCATATATTTT
cdr3_aa: CASTRWRNSGGSGNTIYF

j_call: TRBJ2-2
clone_size: -
d_call: -
v_call: TRBV11-2
cdr3_nt: TGTGCCAGCAGCTTAGGGCGCGGAGGTCTTCTCACCGGGGAGCTGTTTTTT
cdr3_aa: CASSLGRGGLLTGELFF

j_call: TRBJ2-5
clone_size: -
d_call: TRBD2
v_call: TRBV11-2
cdr3_nt: TGTGCCAGCAGCAACGGGGGGTTCCAAGAGACCCAGTACTTC
cdr3_aa: CASSNGGFQETQYF

j_call: TRBJ2-7
clone_size: -
d_call: TRBD1
v_call: TRBV5-1
cdr3_nt: TGCGCCAGCACCGGGGACAGTTCCTACGAGCAGTACTTC
cdr3_aa: CASTGDSSYEQYF

j_call: TRBJ1-5
clone_size: -
d_call: -
v_call: TRBV24-1
cdr3_nt: TGTGCCACCAGTGATGCCGGGGGGTCGAGCAATCAGCCCCAGCATTTT
cdr3_aa: CATSDAGGSSNQPQHF

j_call: TRBJ1-4
clone_size: -
d_call: -
v_call: TRBV7-9
cdr3_nt: TGTGCCAGCAGCAACCTCGGCGGGCGAGCTAATGAAAAACTGTTTTTT
cdr3_aa: CASSNLGGRANEKLFF

j_call: TRBJ2-7
clone_size: few
d_call: TRBD1
v_call: TRBV7-8
cdr3_nt: TGTGCCAGCAGCTCCAGTCGGGTTCGGGACAGGGGGCGTAGTATCCTAGTCTACGAGCAGTACTTC
cdr3_aa: CASSSSRVRDRGRSILVYEQYF

j_call: TRBJ2-1
clone_size: -
d_call: -
v_call: TRBV7-2
cdr3_nt: TGTGCCAGCAGCTTAGCGGGCCGACTAGAAGGGCAGTTCTTC
cdr3_aa: CASSLAGRLEGQFF

j_call: TRBJ2-1
clone_size: -
d_call: TRBD2
v_call: TRBV10-1
cdr3_nt: TGCGCCAGCAGTGATCCGACTAGCGGGGGGGTCAATGAGCAGTTCTTC
cdr3_aa: CASSDPTSGGVNEQFF

j_call: TRBJ1-5
clone_size: -
d_call: -
v_call: TRBV18
cdr3_nt: TGTGCCAGCTCGCCGGTGGGGGGGGCGCAGCCCCAGCATTTT
cdr3_aa: CASSPVGGAQPQHF

j_call: TRBJ1-4
clone_size: -
d_call: -
v_call: TRBV7-8
cdr3_nt: TGTGCCAGCAGCTCCAGGGGTGAAAAACTGTTTTTT
cdr3_aa: CASSSRGEKLFF

j_call: TRBJ2-7
clone_size: -
d_call: -
v_call: TRBV11-2
cdr3_nt: TGTGCCAGCAGCAGAAGACTGGACTCCTACGAGCAGTACTTC
cdr3_aa: CASSRRLDSYEQYF

j_call: TRBJ2-7
clone_size: -
d_call: TRBD2
v_call: TRBV3-1/TRBV3-2
cdr3_nt: TGTGCCAGCAGCCAAGGAGGAGGCGGGGGGCGGGACGAGCAGTACTTC
cdr3_aa: CASSQGGGGGRDEQYF

j_call: TRBJ2-3
clone_size: -
d_call: -
v_call: TRBV5-1
cdr3_nt: TGCGCCAGCAGCCCCCAGGGCGGTTCCACAGATACGCAGTATTTT
cdr3_aa: CASSPQGGSTDTQYF

j_call: TRBJ2-3
clone_size: once
d_call: TRBD2
v_call: TRBV7-8
cdr3_nt: TGTGCCAGCAGTTCATCGCGGGGGGCTCTCACAGATACGCAGTATTTT
cdr3_aa: CASSSSRGALTDTQYF

j_call: TRBJ2-2
clone_size: -
d_call: TRBD2
v_call: TRBV2
cdr3_nt: TGTGCCAGCGGGGGAGCGGGGGGGACTTGGGCCGGGGAGCTGTTTTTT
cdr3_aa: CASGGAGGTWAGELFF

j_call: TRBJ1-6
clone_size: -
d_call: -
v_call: TRBV19
cdr3_nt: TGTGCCAGTAGTGGGGGACACTACGATTCACCCCTCCACTTT
cdr3_aa: CASSGGHYDSPLHF

j_call: TRBJ2-5
clone_size: medium-sized
d_call: TRBD1
v_call: TRBV4-1
cdr3_nt: TGCGCCAGCAGCCAAGAACGGGGACAGGGAGAAGAGACCCAGTACTTC
cdr3_aa: CASSQERGQGEETQYF

j_call: TRBJ1-2
clone_size: -
d_call: TRBD1
v_call: TRBV7-9
cdr3_nt: TGTGCCAGCAGCCCCTGGGAAGGGGGCGCGAGGGGCTACACCTTC
cdr3_aa: CASSPWEGGARGYTF

j_call: TRBJ2-5
clone_size: -
d_call: TRBD1
v_call: TRBV5-1
cdr3_nt: TGCGCCAGCAGCCGAACCGGGACAGGGATAGGGGAGACCCAGTACTTC
cdr3_aa: CASSRTGTGIGETQYF

j_call: TRBJ1-4
clone_size: -
d_call: TRBD1
v_call: TRBV4-1
cdr3_nt: TGCGCCAGCAGCCAGGGACAGGGTAATGAAAAACTGTTTTTT
cdr3_aa: CASSQGQGNEKLFF

j_call: TRBJ2-5
clone_size: -
d_call: TRBD2
v_call: TRBV14
cdr3_nt: TGTGCCAGCAGCCGACTAGCGGGGATAGAGACCCAGTACTTC
cdr3_aa: CASSRLAGIETQYF

j_call: TRBJ2-2
clone_size: -
d_call: -
v_call: TRBV5-1
cdr3_nt: TGCGCTACCTCGACGGGGAACACCGGGGAGCTGTTTTTT
cdr3_aa: CATSTGNTGELFF

j_call: TRBJ2-1
clone_size: -
d_call: -
v_call: TRBV24-1
cdr3_nt: TGTGCCACCAGTGATATTGGCGGCTCCTACAATGAGCAGTTCTTC
cdr3_aa: CATSDIGGSYNEQFF

j_call: TRBJ1-1
clone_size: -
d_call: -
v_call: TRBV2
cdr3_nt: TGTGCCAGCAGTGAAGCGCTTCGAACCAGTGAAGCTTTCTTT
cdr3_aa: CASSEALRTSEAFF

j_call: TRBJ2-2
clone_size: -
d_call: -
v_call: TRBV6-5
cdr3_nt: TGTGCCAGCGGAGGGCGTCTGCGGGAGCTGTTTTTT
cdr3_aa: CASGGRLRELFF

j_call: TRBJ2-2
clone_size: -
d_call: TRBD1
v_call: TRBV2
cdr3_nt: TGTGCCAGCTACGCTCGGGACAGGGGTTCCGGGGAGCTGTTTTTT
cdr3_aa: CASYARDRGSGELFF

j_call: TRBJ2-1
clone_size: -
d_call: TRBD1
v_call: TRBV6-2/TRBV6-3
cdr3_nt: TGTGCCAGCAGTTTTTGGACAGGGATAGGCAATGAGCAGTTCTTC
cdr3_aa: CASSFWTGIGNEQFF

j_call: TRBJ1-6
clone_size: -
d_call: -
v_call: TRBV27
cdr3_nt: TGTGCCAGCAGTTTACCACCCGGGGGAACCTATAATTCACCCCTCCACTTT
cdr3_aa: CASSLPPGGTYNSPLHF

j_call: TRBJ2-5
clone_size: -
d_call: TRBD2
v_call: TRBV5-1
cdr3_nt: TGCGCCAGCAGCTGGAAGACTAGCGGGGGGCAAGAGACCCAGTACTTC
cdr3_aa: CASSWKTSGGQETQYF

j_call: TRBJ2-3
clone_size: -
d_call: TRBD1
v_call: TRBV29-1
cdr3_nt: TGCAGCGGGAACACGGGACAGCACACAGATACGCAGTATTTT
cdr3_aa: CSGNTGQHTDTQYF

j_call: TRBJ1-2
clone_size: -
d_call: -
v_call: TRBV2
cdr3_nt: TGTGCCAGCAGTGATGAAGACAGTGCCGGTAACTATGGCTACACCTTC
cdr3_aa: CASSDEDSAGNYGYTF